The 30 T cell receptor beta chains presented below share a single source sample, sequenced in a study of CD8+CD57+ T cells in acquired aplastic anemia. Sequencing involved patients with CD8+CD57+ cell expansion previously shown by flow cytometry. Genomic DNA provided the template from which TCR beta VDJ and CDR3 profiles were obtained. TCRdb re-derived calls from the reads in MiXCR, one entry per CDR3 protein. Of under 350,000 distinct CDR3 sequences in the sample, 45% to 65% were seen once. The sequenced sample was sorted CD4+, CD8+, or CD8+CD57+ T cells (not recorded which) from PBMCs. All receptors come from a human donor with aplastic anemia.

The J gene is TRBJ2-5, the V gene TRBV24-1; 8 bases line up with TRBD1. Germline V lookup: CDR1 KGHDR, CDR2 SFDVKD. The J segment lost 5 bases and the V segment lost 2 bases, leaving 12 bases of the junction unmatched. The CDR3 length is 17 residues. CDR3 loop: CATSDYLSDRDGETQYF. In DNA, the CDR3 is TGTGCCACCAGTGATTACTTGTCGGACAGGGACGGGGAGACCCAGTACTTC.

The gene calls are TRBV25-1 and TRBJ2-3, with D possibly TRBD1 on 6 matching bases. The CDR3 contains 14 residues. Germline lookup yields CDR1 MGHDK and CDR2 SYGVNS. V lost 0 bases and J lost 4, with 8 bases in between. The CDR3 DNA reads as TGTGCCAGCAGTGAATATCGGACAGCAGATACGCAGTATTTT. Encoded protein: CASSEYRTADTQYF. The full variable domain, in which reference TRBV25-1 and TRBJ2-3 provide the parts outside the CDR3, is EADIYQTPRYLVIGTGKKITLECSQTMGHDKMYWYQQDPGMELHLIHYSYGVNSTEKGDLSSESTVSRIRTEHFPLTLESARPSHTSQYLCASSEYRTADTQYFGPGTRLTVL.

The rearrangement uses TRBV14 and TRBJ2-1; 11 bases map to TRBD2. CDR1 and CDR2 (germline): SGHDN, FVKESK. The CDR3 spans 20 residues. Unmatched junction bases numbered 11, after V lost 1 base and J lost 0 bases. CDR3 amino acids: CASSQGSTSGARSSYNEQFF. As DNA, the CDR3 is TGTGCCAGCAGCCAAGGGTCGACTAGCGGGGCGAGGAGCTCCTACAATGAGCAGTTCTTC.

This clonotype was detected many times. The chain employs TRBV24-1 and TRBJ2-7, with 7 bases identical to TRBD1. CDR3 size: 13 residues. Trimming at V came to 9 bases and at J to 6 bases, leaving 10 bases not matched to a gene. CDR1 is KGHDR and CDR2 is SFDVKD in the germline V gene. CDR3 sequence reads: CATLQGFQSEQYF. Here the CDR3 DNA reads TGTGCCACCTTACAGGGGTTTCAGAGCGAGCAGTACTTC.

This chain connects TRBV2 to TRBJ2-7; D unclear. The CDR3 loop spans 13 amino acids. CDR1 and CDR2 from the germline V gene are SNHLY and FYNNEI. V lost 4 bases to trimming and J lost 1 base, with 8 bases between them. In DNA form, the CDR3 reads TGTGCCAGCAGTGGGGCAGCTTCCTACGAGCAGTACTTC. This gives the protein CASSGAASYEQYF.

In this sample, this clonotype turned up a few times. This chain connects TRBV7-2 to TRBJ2-1, with a weak D call TRBD1 (5 bases). The V and J ends lost 2 bases and 9 bases respectively, with 14 bases between them. The germline V gene encodes CDR1 SGHTA and CDR2 FQGNSA. The CDR3 has 14 amino acids. DNA for the CDR3: TGTGCCAGCAGCTTAACATCGGACATGGTTGAGCAGTTCTTC. Its translation: CASSLTSDMVEQFF.

Remarks on this clonotype: A read error is likely, as this CDR3 ends without the conserved phenylalanine or tryptophan. It is unclear where the CDR3 begins or ends on the DNA, so no DNA is shown, and the CDR3 is as TCRdb lists it. The genes are TRBV7-6 and TRBJ1-3. The length of the CDR3 is 9 amino acids, counting both ends. From germline, CDR1 is SGHVS and CDR2 FNYEAQ. The CDR3 sequence: CASSLMGLA.

The gene calls are TRBV7-9 and TRBJ1-2; tentatively, D is TRBD1 (6 bases). V lost 5 bases, J lost 4 bases, and 17 bases lay in between. The CDR3 spans 15 residues. Per germline, CDR1 SEHNR and CDR2 FQNEAQ (reference sequence). CDR3 loop: CASSRGGGLGYGYTF. In DNA, the CDR3 is TGTGCCAGCAGCCGCGGCGGGGGCTTAGGCTATGGCTACACCTTC.

In this sample, this clonotype turned up many times. The chain employs TRBV20-1 and TRBJ2-3; 11 bases agree with TRBD2. CDR1 and CDR2 from the germline V gene are DFQATT and SNEGSKA (reference sequence). After removal of 2 bases from V and 0 bases from J, the junction contained 4 bases not matched to a gene. This CDR3 is built from 16 residues. CDR3 bases: TGCAGTGCTAGACGCCTAGCGGGAGGAAGCACAGATACGCAGTATTTT. Translating gives CSARRLAGGSTDTQYF.

As regards this clonotype: The CDR3 does not end in the conserved phenylalanine or tryptophan, so this is likely a read error. The chain links TRBV24-1 to TRBJ2-5, with 10 bases identical to TRBD1. CDR3 size: 16 residues. V gave up 4 bases and J gave up 4 bases; unmatched junction bases: 8. Germline V gene lookup returns CDR1 KGHDR and CDR2 SFDVKD. This chain's CDR3 is CATSEGTTGGVETQYS. The CDR3 bases are TGTGCCACCAGTGAAGGTACGACAGGGGGCGTAGAGACCCAGTACTCC.

This clonotype was seen more than once but under ten times. Here the CDR3 reads CASSEALEGVASYEQYF. The DNA for the CDR3 is TGTGCCAGCAGTGAAGCGCTTGAGGGGGTGGCCTCCTACGAGCAGTACTTC. The chain recombines TRBV2 with TRBJ2-7, with D maybe TRBD1 (6 bases). Germline V CDR1 and CDR2: SNHLY, FYNNEI. The CDR3 loop spans 17 amino acids. Trimming stripped 0 bases from V and 0 bases from J, with 15 bases between.

This clonotype showed up many times. This sequence joins TRBV29-1 and TRBJ2-5; 8 positions agree with TRBD2. Losses at the gene ends were 5 bases for V and 10 bases for J; bases not matched to a gene: 9. The germline CDR1 and CDR2 sequences are SQVTM and ANQGSEA. The CDR3 has 12 residues. The CDR3 protein is CSVRSLSGSQYF. The CDR3 DNA follows: TGCAGCGTTCGGTCCTTAAGCGGGAGCCAGTACTTC.

A word on this clonotype: One junction end disagrees with the germline gene, perhaps due to a read error. The CDR3 is CSISGAQNTEAFF. CDR3 in DNA: TGTTCCATCAGTGGGGCACAGAACACTGAAGCTTTCTTT. The V gene is TRBV10-3, the J gene TRBJ1-1; D is possibly TRBD1 (5 bases). Germline V gene sequence: CDR1 ENHRY, CDR2 SYGVKD. The CDR3 length is 13 residues.

This chain links TRBV13 with TRBJ2-2; D may be TRBD2 (6 bases). Germline lookup yields CDR1 PRHDT and CDR2 FYEKMQ (reference sequence). The CDR3 runs to 15 residues. Trimming shortened V by 5 bases and J by 4 bases, and 14 bases separated the two germline ends. CDR3 DNA sequence: TGTGCCAGCAGCGTGACGGGGGAACTCACCGGGGAGCTGTTTTTT. Protein: CASSVTGELTGELFF.

The chain carries TRBV11-2 and TRBJ2-3; 12 positions agree with TRBD2. Trimming took 8 bases from V and 2 from J; bases not matched to a gene: 11. Per germline, CDR1 SGHAT and CDR2 FQNNGV. The CDR3 covers 17 residues. CDR3 sequence (DNA): TGTGCCAGCGTGAGTGGGGCTAGCGGGAGGGCCACAGATACGCAGTATTTT. Amino acids: CASVSGASGRATDTQYF.

This clonotype has at least ten counts. The gene calls are TRBV19 and TRBJ1-5; 8 bases match TRBD1. The germline V gene encodes CDR1 LNHDA and CDR2 SQIVND (reference sequence). The junction had 8 bases not matched to a gene; V was cut back by 7 bases and J by 6 bases. The CDR3 runs to 14 residues. The CDR3 is CASNLRQGSQPQHF. The CDR3 coding sequence is TGTGCCAGTAACTTACGACAGGGGTCTCAGCCCCAGCATTTT.

The chain carries TRBV19 and TRBJ2-7; the match to TRBD2 covers 7 bases. Germline V CDR1 and CDR2: LNHDA, SQIVND (reference sequence). The CDR3 runs to 14 residues. After removal of 3 bases from V and 3 bases from J, the junction contained 5 bases not matched to a gene. The CDR3: CASSIWEGHYEQYF. CDR3 coding DNA: TGTGCCAGTAGTATCTGGGAGGGGCACTACGAGCAGTACTTC. The complete variable domain, with remaining parts taken from reference TRBV19 and TRBJ2-7, reads DGGITQSPKYLFRKEGQNVTLSCEQNLNHDAMYWYRQDPGQGLRLIYYSQIVNDFQKGDIAEGYSVSREKKESFPLTVTSAQKNPTAFYLCASSIWEGHYEQYFGPGTRLTVT.

This clonotype appeared many times. V usage is TRBV6-1 and J usage is TRBJ2-7; D ambiguous. Germline CDR1 MNHNS, CDR2 SASEGT. V lost 2 bases and J lost 2, with 10 bases in between. The CDR3 runs 14 residues. The CDR3 is CASSEPPLTYEQYF. CDR3 in DNA: TGTGCCAGCAGTGAACCCCCCTTAACCTACGAGCAGTACTTC.

This clonotype was recorded a few times. This rearrangement joins TRBV5-5 to TRBJ2-1, with D maybe TRBD2 (5 bases). The CDR3 is 15 amino acids. Germline V gene sequence: CDR1 SGHKS, CDR2 YYEKEE (reference sequence). V lost 4 bases and J 0 bases, leaving 11 bases between the germline ends. This CDR3 reads CASSPGSASYNEQFF. The CDR3 nucleotides read TGTGCCAGCAGCCCTGGGAGCGCCTCCTACAATGAGCAGTTCTTC.

The chain recombines TRBV15 with TRBJ1-4, with D possibly being TRBD1 (5 bases). V was clipped by 3 bases and J by 4 bases, with 12 bases between them. Per germline, CDR1 LNHNV and CDR2 YYDKDF (reference sequence). The CDR3 is 15 amino acids. The CDR3: CATSSDAQDNEKLFF. DNA of the CDR3: TGTGCCACCAGCAGTGATGCACAGGATAATGAAAAACTGTTTTTT.

This clonotype was seen repeatedly, ten times or more. This chain connects TRBV27 to TRBJ1-1; D gene ambiguous. The CDR3 covers 13 residues. CDR1 is MNHEY, CDR2 SMNVEV, per germline (reference sequence). Trimming stripped 3 bases from V and 4 bases from J, with 9 bases between. The DNA for the CDR3 is TGTGCCAGCAGTTTGACGATTTCCACTGAAGCTTTCTTT. Protein: CASSLTISTEAFF.

The chain links TRBV6-5 to TRBJ2-5; TRBD1 might be the D (7 bases). Looked up from germline, CDR1 is MNHEY and CDR2 is SVGAGI. The CDR3 covers 13 residues. Trimming took 7 bases from V and 5 from J, leaving 14 bases between them. The CDR3: CASKETGRETQYF. The DNA of the CDR3 is TGTGCCAGCAAGGAGACAGGGAGGGAGACCCAGTACTTC.

This clonotype was observed at least ten times. The chain joins TRBV3-1 to TRBJ1-2, with 7 nucleotides matching TRBD1. The CDR3 extends over 13 amino acids. Trimming cost V 4 bases and J 7 bases; bases outside gene matches: 6. The germline V gene has CDR1 LGHDT and CDR2 YNNKEL (reference sequence). The CDR3 is CASSRGTVSGYTF. The CDR3 DNA sequence: TGTGCCAGCAGCCGAGGGACAGTCTCTGGCTACACCTTC.

The V gene is TRBV16, the J gene TRBJ2-7, with D perhaps TRBD1 (5 bases). V lost 4 bases and J lost 7, with 8 bases in between. CDR3 size: 11 residues. Germline V CDR1 and CDR2: KGHSY, FQNENV. The CDR3 region is CASSPDTEQYF. CDR3 coding DNA: TGTGCCAGCAGCCCGGACACGGAGCAGTACTTC.

The chain is built from TRBV20-1 and TRBJ1-3; D gene uncertain. The CDR3 is 13 amino acids. Trimming shortened V by 3 bases and J by 6 bases, and 12 bases separated the two germline ends. CDR1 DFQATT and CDR2 SNEGSKA come from the germline V gene (reference sequence). The DNA of the CDR3 is TGCAGTGCTAGTGGAGGAGCCGAAAACACCATATATTTT. Its protein product is CSASGGAENTIYF.

The chain joins TRBV19 to TRBJ2-5, with TRBD1 as a possible D gene (7 bases). Germline V gives CDR1 LNHDA, CDR2 SQIVND (reference sequence). The CDR3 runs to 15 residues. V lost 3 bases to trimming and J lost 3 bases, with 14 bases between them. CDR3 amino acids: CASSMNQGGKETQYF. The CDR3 nucleotides read TGTGCCAGTAGTATGAACCAGGGGGGCAAAGAGACCCAGTACTTC.

The chain combines TRBV20-1 with TRBJ2-7; 9 positions agree with TRBD2. The germline gives CDR1 DFQATT, CDR2 SNEGSKA (reference sequence). The CDR3 covers 18 residues. The ends lost 5 bases at V and 0 bases at J; junction bases unmatched: 17. CDR3 protein: CSADSRMDSGGSSYEQYF. CDR3 in DNA: TGCAGTGCTGACTCTCGGATGGATAGCGGGGGTAGCTCCTACGAGCAGTACTTC.

This chain uses TRBV7-9 with TRBJ2-7; D tentatively fits TRBD1 or TRBD2 (5 bases each). Per germline, CDR1 SEHNR and CDR2 FQNEAQ (reference sequence). The CDR3 is 15 residues long. Between the trimmed V and J ends, which lost 3 bases and 0 bases, there was a span of 12 bases. The DNA of the CDR3 is TGTGCCAGCAGCTTGAGGGGCCAATACTCCTACGAGCAGTACTTC. Translation: CASSLRGQYSYEQYF.

The rearrangement joins TRBV20-1 to TRBJ1-1; D is perhaps TRBD1 (5 bases). V was clipped by 6 bases and J by 7 bases, with 12 bases between them. Germline V gene lookup returns CDR1 DFQATT and CDR2 SNEGSKA (reference sequence). The CDR3 extends over 11 amino acids. CDR3 region: CSASQGYEAFF. The CDR3 bases are TGCAGTGCGAGTCAGGGATATGAAGCTTTCTTT.

The CDR3 nucleotides are TGTGCCAGCAGTGAGGTCGGAGGGTGGGGCCAGCCCCAGCATTTT. Its translation is CASSEVGGWGQPQHF. The gene calls are TRBV2 and TRBJ1-5; perhaps TRBD1 as D (5 bases). CDR3 length: 15 residues. Germline CDR1 is SNHLY and CDR2 is FYNNEI. Trimming cost V 3 bases and J 7 bases, with 16 bases left between them.